The 17 T cell receptor beta chains listed next were all sequenced from one sample in a study of CD4+ T cells in melanoma. The method was immunoSEQ multiplex PCR; TCRdb's version includes in-frame clones alone and lacks a portion of them. Here the sample spans about 50,000 clones, roughly 89% being singletons. The sequenced sample was peripheral blood. These receptors all come from a human donor with melanoma.

The chain links TRBV6-6 to TRBJ1-1; TRBD1 matches 7 bases. V lost 5 bases and J lost 4; bases outside the gene matches: 4. This CDR3 has 13 residues. Germline CDR1 is MNHNY and CDR2 is SVGAGI (reference sequence). CDR3 coding DNA: TGTGCCAGCAGTACGACAGGGATCACTGAAGCTTTCTTT. Translating it yields CASSTTGITEAFF.

V is TRBV27 and J is TRBJ1-2; the D is unclear. Germline CDR1 MNHEY, CDR2 SMNVEV (reference sequence). V dropped 2 bases and J dropped 4 bases, with 8 bases sitting between them. The CDR3 contains 13 residues. In nucleotides, the CDR3 is TGTGCCAGCAGTTTAAGCCCCAGCTATGGCTACACCTTC. It encodes CASSLSPSYGYTF.

V is TRBV5-1 and J is TRBJ1-2; D is unresolved. This CDR3 is 14 amino acids long. Trimming cost V 0 bases and J 8 bases, with 14 bases left between them. Germline loops: CDR1 SGHRS, CDR2 YFSETQ. DNA of the CDR3: TGCGCCAGCAGCTTGGGGCTGGGCTTGAGGGGCTACACCTTC. It translates to CASSLGLGLRGYTF.

V and J are TRBV5-4 and TRBJ1-2; tentative D call: TRBD1 (6 bases). The CDR3 is 14 residues long. Germline V gene data show CDR1 as SGHNT and CDR2 as YYREEE (reference sequence). The V end was cut by 4 bases, the J end by 6 bases, with 16 bases between. The CDR3 loop is CASSTSTGPNGYTF. The DNA of the CDR3 is TGTGCCAGCAGCACCTCGACAGGACCAAATGGCTACACCTTC.

This chain uses TRBV7-3 with TRBJ2-5; 10 positions match TRBD2. The CDR3 runs to 19 residues. V was pared by 5 bases and J by 5 bases, with 20 bases of the junction left unmatched. Germline V gene data show CDR1 as SGHTA and CDR2 as FQGTGA. The CDR3 loop is CASSPKPSAPSGGQETQYF. The CDR3 DNA reads TGTGCCAGCAGCCCTAAGCCTTCGGCCCCTAGCGGGGGTCAGGAGACCCAGTACTTC.

This chain links TRBV5-4 with TRBJ2-7, with 7 bases identical to TRBD2. Germline lookup yields CDR1 SGHNT and CDR2 YYREEE (reference sequence). The trim removed 3 bases at V and 6 bases at J, leaving 6 bases unmatched. The CDR3 totals 13 residues. CDR3 coding DNA: TGTGCCAGCAGCTACGGGGGAGGGCGCGAGCAGTACTTC. Protein sequence: CASSYGGGREQYF.

This sequence joins TRBV7-8 and TRBJ1-1, with D perhaps TRBD1 (5 bases). CDR1 SGHVS and CDR2 FQNEAQ come from the germline V gene. Trimming took 8 bases from V and 0 from J, leaving 13 bases between them. CDR3 size: 14 residues. As DNA, the CDR3 is TGTGCCAGCGGGGACGGACCTATGAACACTGAAGCTTTCTTT. It translates to CASGDGPMNTEAFF.

V gene TRBV7-9 combines with J gene TRBJ1-2; 9 nucleotides agree with TRBD1. Looked up from germline, CDR1 is SEHNR and CDR2 is FQNEAQ (reference sequence). The length of the CDR3 is 17 residues. The ends lost 0 bases at V and 5 bases at J; junction bases unmatched: 10. The CDR3 here is CASSLAFRTGEGYGYTF. The CDR3, as DNA: TGTGCCAGCAGCTTAGCATTCAGGACAGGGGAAGGTTATGGCTACACCTTC.

The J gene is TRBJ2-2, the V gene TRBV6-4, with 7 nucleotides matching TRBD2. The CDR3 contains 14 residues. Per the germline V gene, CDR1 is MRHNA and CDR2 is SNTAGT. V was pared by 6 bases and J by 1 base, with 2 bases of the junction left unmatched. CDR3 nucleotides: TGTGCCAGCAGGACTAGCTGGAACACCGGGGAGCTGTTTTTT. Translated: CASRTSWNTGELFF.

V is TRBV5-5 and J is TRBJ2-7; D ambiguous. Trimming removed 1 base at V and 2 bases at J, with 7 bases between. CDR1 and CDR2 (germline): SGHKS, YYEKEE (reference sequence). The CDR3 runs 13 residues. This CDR3 reads CASSLFGTYEQYF. The CDR3, as DNA: TGTGCCAGCAGCTTGTTCGGTACCTACGAGCAGTACTTC.

This clone was seen just once. The chain combines TRBV18 with TRBJ2-5, with D uncertain. V gave up 6 bases and J gave up 4 bases, with 9 bases separating them. This CDR3 is built from 12 residues. From germline, CDR1 is KGHSH and CDR2 LQKENI. The CDR3 sequence is CASSPRRETQYF. CDR3 DNA: TGTGCCAGCTCCCCGAGGAGAGAGACCCAGTACTTC.

The V gene is TRBV7-9, the J gene TRBJ1-4; D gene ambiguous. V lost 3 bases and J 5 bases, leaving 13 bases between the germline ends. The CDR3 sequence is 15 residues long. Germline-derived CDR1 and CDR2 are SEHNR and FQNEAQ (reference sequence). The DNA for the CDR3 is TGTGCCAGCAGCTTCTCTGCCTTGGGCAATGAAAAACTGTTTTTT. It yields the protein CASSFSALGNEKLFF.

The rearrangement joins TRBV30 to TRBJ2-1; D is undetermined. Trimming shortened V by 2 bases and J by 5 bases, and 7 bases separated the two germline ends. The germline CDR1 and CDR2 sequences are GTSNPN and SVGIG (reference sequence). There are 12 residues in the CDR3. The CDR3 sequence: CAWSRQNNEQFF. The CDR3 region has the DNA TGTGCCTGGAGTCGCCAGAACAATGAGCAGTTCTTC.

The J gene is TRBJ2-7, the V gene TRBV28, with TRBD2 matching 9 bases. The ends lost 5 bases at V and 4 bases at J; junction bases unmatched: 9. CDR1 is MDHEN, CDR2 SYDVKM, per germline. The CDR3 covers 15 residues. The DNA for the CDR3 is TGTGCCAGCAGTCGTGGGGTAGCGGGGGTATACGAGCAGTACTTC. Translated, it gives CASSRGVAGVYEQYF.

The chain employs TRBV25-1 and TRBJ1-2; D is ambiguous. Germline loops: CDR1 MGHDK, CDR2 SYGVNS. The CDR3 has 14 residues. V lost 1 base and J 3 bases, leaving 9 bases between the germline ends. The CDR3 spells CASSEFGDDYGYTF. The CDR3 coding sequence is TGTGCCAGCAGTGAATTTGGGGATGACTATGGCTACACCTTC.

V is TRBV30 and J is TRBJ2-3; 7 nucleotides match TRBD1. The V gene's germline CDR1 is GTSNPN and CDR2 SVGIG (reference sequence). This CDR3 is 15 amino acids long. V dropped 3 bases and J dropped 8; count of bases not matched to a gene: 14. For the CDR3, the DNA is TGTGCCTGGAGGAAAGCCGGACAGGCCCCAGGTACGCAGTATTTT. This sequence encodes CAWRKAGQAPGTQYF.

This clone was observed once. V usage is TRBV25-1 and J usage is TRBJ2-3; D uncertain. The CDR3 is 15 residues long. V was pared by 1 base and J by 5 bases, with 13 bases between. Germline V gene sequence: CDR1 MGHDK, CDR2 SYGVNS. The DNA for the CDR3 is TGTGCCAGCAGTGAATTGGGTGGGTTGGGAGATACGCAGTATTTT. Translated, it gives CASSELGGLGDTQYF.